These 27 T cell receptor beta chains were all obtained from the same sample, sequenced in a study of blood T cell repertoires in COVID-19. Assay used: immunoSEQ multiplex PCR; TCRdb lists only in-frame clones, some missing. The sample comprises about 82,000 clones, 85% of which are singletons, and about 20% rests with the top ten. Sample: peripheral blood. Every receptor here comes from a man aged 80 or over with active or convalescent COVID-19.

This chain joins TRBV28 and TRBJ2-3, with 9 positions matching TRBD2. The CDR3 sequence is 15 residues long. The junction had 9 bases not matched to a gene; V was cut back by 3 bases and J by 8 bases. CDR1 is MDHEN and CDR2 is SYDVKM in the germline V gene. For the CDR3, the DNA is TGTGCCAGCAGTTTGCTAGCGGGGCAATCGGGTACGCAGTATTTT. Translation gives CASSLLAGQSGTQYF.

CDR3 sequence reads: CASSRDSYPGGYTF. CDR3 coding DNA: TGTGCCAGCAGTAGGGACAGTTACCCGGGCGGCTACACCTTC. This chain joins TRBV2 and TRBJ1-2, with 7 bases that match TRBD1. The germline V gene has CDR1 SNHLY and CDR2 FYNNEI. This CDR3 is 14 amino acids long. After removal of 5 bases from V and 8 bases from J, the junction contained 11 bases not matched to a gene.

J is TRBJ2-5 and V is TRBV9; D possibly corresponds to TRBD2 (5 bases). V gave up 0 bases and J gave up 1 base, with 10 bases separating them. Germline assignment: CDR1 SGDLS and CDR2 YYNGEE. There are 15 residues in the CDR3. This CDR3 is CASSVALAGQETQYF. CDR3 in DNA: TGTGCCAGCAGCGTAGCTCTGGCGGGCCAAGAGACCCAGTACTTC.

This clone appeared once. The CDR3: CASSVDSTGFSGNTIYF. In DNA form, the CDR3 reads TGTGCCAGCAGCGTCGACTCCACAGGTTTCTCTGGAAACACCATATATTTT. This chain links TRBV9 with TRBJ1-3; D perhaps matches TRBD1 (5 bases). The CDR3 has 17 amino acids. CDR1 and CDR2 from the germline V gene are SGDLS and YYNGEE. V was trimmed by 2 bases and J by 0 bases, leaving 15 bases between them.

This chain connects TRBV29-1 to TRBJ2-3; D is perhaps TRBD1 (5 bases). The CDR3 extends over 14 amino acids. V was trimmed by 5 bases and J by 1 base, leaving 13 bases between them. Per the germline V gene, CDR1 is SQVTM and CDR2 is ANQGSEA. The CDR3 sequence: CSVTKGAGTDTQYF. The CDR3 bases are TGCAGCGTTACTAAAGGGGCGGGCACAGATACGCAGTATTTT.

This chain links TRBV24-1 with TRBJ1-2; the D is unclear. V was clipped by 4 bases and J by 5 bases, with 10 bases between them. CDR3 size: 13 residues. Germline V CDR1 and CDR2: KGHDR, SFDVKD. CDR3 sequence: CATSDEGLYGYTF. The CDR3 DNA reads TGTGCCACCAGTGACGAAGGACTATATGGCTACACCTTC.

The rearrangement uses TRBV28 and TRBJ2-4, with a weak D call TRBD2 (6 bases). V was clipped by 6 bases and J by 6 bases, with 15 bases between them. This CDR3 has 14 amino acids. Germline lookup yields CDR1 MDHEN and CDR2 SYDVKM. The CDR3 sequence is CASRPSDSGNIQYF. The CDR3 DNA reads as TGTGCCAGCAGACCCTCAGATAGCGGAAACATTCAGTACTTC.

Here the CDR3 reads CASSLVGTTNTGELFF. CDR3 coding DNA: TGCGCCAGCAGCTTGGTCGGCACTACGAACACCGGGGAGCTGTTTTTT. This chain links TRBV5-1 with TRBJ2-2; D is uncertain. From germline, CDR1 is SGHRS and CDR2 YFSETQ. The CDR3 extends over 16 amino acids. Trimming pared 0 bases from V and 0 bases from J, leaving 9 bases between.

The chain is built from TRBV11-3 and TRBJ1-3; 8 bases align to TRBD1. Per germline, CDR1 SGHNT and CDR2 YENEEA. The CDR3 has 15 amino acids. V gave up 1 base and J gave up 4 bases; unmatched junction bases: 3. The CDR3 DNA sequence: TGTGCCAGCAGCTTAGGAGCAGGGGGCGGAAACACCATATATTTT. Protein product: CASSLGAGGGNTIYF.

The V call is TRBV18, the J call TRBJ2-1; perhaps TRBD2 as D (5 bases). This CDR3 contains 15 residues. The V gene's germline CDR1 is KGHSH and CDR2 LQKENI. V gave up 5 bases and J gave up 0 bases, with 11 bases separating them. CDR3 coding DNA: TGTGCCAGCTCAACGCGGGCGGGCTCCTACAATGAGCAGTTCTTC. This codes for CASSTRAGSYNEQFF. Based on the CDR3 plus reference TRBV18 and TRBJ2-1, the full variable domain is NAGVMQNPRHLVRRRGQEARLRCSPMKGHSHVYWYRQLPEEGLKFMVYLQKENIIDESGMPKERFSAEFPKEGPSILRIQQVVRGDSAAYFCASSTRAGSYNEQFFGPGTRLTVL.

This clone was seen more than once but under ten times. This chain joins TRBV24-1 and TRBJ2-1; 13 bases match TRBD2. Germline CDR1 and CDR2: KGHDR and SFDVKD. V shed 9 bases, J shed 2 bases, and the junction held 3 bases outside the gene matches. The CDR3 is made up of 15 amino acids. CDR3 loop: CATGGLAGTYNEQFF. CDR3 DNA: TGTGCCACCGGGGGACTAGCGGGAACCTACAATGAGCAGTTCTTC.

This chain connects TRBV4-2 to TRBJ1-2; 10 nucleotides match TRBD1. The CDR3 runs 15 residues. Germline V lookup: CDR1 LGHNA, CDR2 YNFKEQ. V lost 1 base and J lost 5; bases outside the gene matches: 4. In DNA form, the CDR3 reads TGTGCCAGCAGCCAAGTCGGGGACAGGGGTTATGGCTACACCTTC. It encodes CASSQVGDRGYGYTF.

V is TRBV28 and J is TRBJ1-2; tentatively, D is TRBD1 (5 bases). Germline V gene data show CDR1 as MDHEN and CDR2 as SYDVKM. Trimming left V 7 bases short and J 5 bases short, with 20 bases between. The CDR3 has 15 residues. For the CDR3, the DNA is TGTGCCAGCACGATTGAAGGGGCGGGGAATTATGGCTACACCTTC. This encodes CASTIEGAGNYGYTF.

V usage is TRBV5-3 and J usage is TRBJ2-2; D remains ambiguous. TRBV5-3 is an ORF, and what it does is uncertain. V shed 4 bases and J shed 5 bases, with 12 bases lying between them. The CDR3 consists of 14 residues. Here the CDR3 reads CARSRGNGTGELFF. DNA of the CDR3: TGTGCCAGAAGCCGTGGAAACGGGACCGGGGAGCTGTTTTTT.

The chain employs TRBV28 and TRBJ1-4; D is perhaps TRBD1 (5 bases). Trimming removed 2 bases at V and 8 bases at J, with 6 bases between. Looked up from germline, CDR1 is MDHEN and CDR2 is SYDVKM. The CDR3 extends over 12 amino acids. CDR3 region: CASSLAGEKLFF. CDR3 coding DNA: TGTGCCAGCAGTTTAGCAGGGGAAAAACTGTTTTTT.

The rearrangement uses TRBV19 and TRBJ1-1; 7 positions match TRBD1. Germline CDR1 is LNHDA and CDR2 is SQIVND (reference sequence). This CDR3 has 15 residues. After removal of 4 bases from V and 1 base from J, the junction contained 6 bases not matched to a gene. CDR3 sequence reads: CASSTSGQPNTEAFF. The CDR3 coding sequence is TGTGCCAGTAGTACCTCGGGACAGCCGAACACTGAAGCTTTCTTT.

The V gene is TRBV12-2, the J gene TRBJ2-7; TRBD2, the D gene given by the table, was not confirmed from the DNA. TRBV12-2 is flagged as a pseudogene. The CDR3 runs 16 residues. The CDR3, as DNA: TGTGCAAGTCGCTTAGGCGTAGCGAATCCCTCCTACGAGCAGTACGTC. Translation gives CASRLGVANPSYEQYV.

The chain carries TRBV5-4 and TRBJ1-3; 10 bases map to TRBD1. V was pared by 4 bases and J by 2 bases, with 3 bases of the junction left unmatched. Germline V CDR1 and CDR2: SGHNT, YYREEE (reference sequence). The CDR3 length is 15 residues. The DNA for the CDR3 is TGTGCCAGCAGCAAGGGACAGGGGACTGGAAACACCATATATTTT. Translating it yields CASSKGQGTGNTIYF.

The rearrangement uses TRBV13 and TRBJ1-6; D uncertain. The CDR3 has 17 residues. Germline V lookup: CDR1 PRHDT, CDR2 FYEKMQ (reference sequence). Trimming left V 5 bases short and J 0 bases short, with 14 bases between. The CDR3 sequence: CASSPRRESSYNSPLHF. DNA of the CDR3: TGTGCCAGCAGCCCCCGGAGGGAGAGCTCCTATAATTCACCCCTCCACTTT.

This clone was seen only a few times. CDR3 region: CASSPPKGGTTNYGYTF. The CDR3 DNA sequence: TGTGCCAGCAGCCCACCCAAGGGTGGGACAACCAACTATGGCTACACCTTC. V usage is TRBV7-9 and J usage is TRBJ1-2; a weak D match, TRBD1 (6 bases). This CDR3 comprises 17 residues. Germline V gene lookup returns CDR1 SEHNR and CDR2 FQNEAQ (reference sequence). V lost 5 bases and J 2 bases, leaving 21 bases between the germline ends. The entire variable domain, with the rest obtained from reference TRBV7-9 and TRBJ1-2, is as follows: DTGVSQNPRHKITKRGQNVTFRCDPISEHNRLYWYRQTLGQGPEFLTYFQNEAQLEKSRLLSDRFSAERPKGSFSTLEIQRTEQGDSAMYLCASSPPKGGTTNYGYTFGSGTRLTVV.

The chain is built from TRBV9 and TRBJ2-3, with D tentatively TRBD2 (5 bases). The CDR3 is 14 amino acids. Germline V lookup: CDR1 SGDLS, CDR2 YYNGEE. V lost 3 bases, J lost 4 bases, and 12 bases lay in between. CDR3: CASSGGNAADTQYF. DNA for the CDR3: TGTGCCAGCAGCGGAGGGAATGCCGCAGATACGCAGTATTTT.

This chain uses TRBV24-1 with TRBJ2-1, with 8 positions matching TRBD1. The V segment lost 10 bases and the J segment 10 bases; nucleotides outside the gene matches: 11. Germline V gives CDR1 KGHDR, CDR2 SFDVKD. This CDR3 has 13 residues. The CDR3 reads CATLDRVFEEQFF. DNA of the CDR3: TGTGCCACTTTGGACAGGGTATTTGAGGAGCAGTTCTTC.

The chain uses TRBV20-1 and TRBJ1-2; no firm D call. The CDR3 totals 11 residues. Germline V gives CDR1 DFQATT, CDR2 SNEGSKA (reference sequence). V was trimmed by 4 bases and J by 8 bases, leaving 11 bases between them. The CDR3 nucleotides are TGCAGTGCTAAGGGAGAGGTCGGCTACACCTTC. This gives the protein CSAKGEVGYTF.

The CDR3 here is CSASGAAISSEQYV. The CDR3, as DNA: TGCAGTGCTAGTGGCGCGGCCATCTCCTCCGAGCAGTACGTC. This chain joins TRBV20-1 and TRBJ2-7, with D hard to call. Germline V gives CDR1 DFQATT, CDR2 SNEGSKA (reference sequence). This CDR3 is built from 14 residues.

The chain couples TRBV7-2 to TRBJ2-7; 9 bases agree with TRBD2. With V trimmed by 1 base and J by 4 bases, 5 bases remained unmatched. The CDR3 loop spans 15 amino acids. Germline values: CDR1 SGHTA, CDR2 FQGNSA. CDR3 sequence: CASSLGGAGGYEQYV. In nucleotides, the CDR3 is TGTGCCAGCAGCTTAGGTGGGGCGGGAGGGTACGAGCAGTACGTC.

J is TRBJ1-1 and V is TRBV5-6, with 7 bases aligning to TRBD1. Trimming at V came to 4 bases and at J to 5 bases, leaving 8 bases not matched to a gene. CDR1 is SGHDT, CDR2 YYEEEE, per germline. This CDR3 is built from 14 residues. The chain's CDR3 is CASSPGGRGTEAFF. For the CDR3, the DNA is TGTGCCAGCAGCCCTGGAGGCAGGGGGACTGAAGCTTTCTTT.

The genes are TRBV4-2 and TRBJ1-3; D remains ambiguous. Germline CDR1 is LGHNA and CDR2 is YNFKEQ. V dropped 3 bases and J dropped 2 bases, with 11 bases sitting between them. This CDR3 is 15 amino acids long. This chain's CDR3 is CASSQDAGTGNTIYF. DNA of the CDR3: TGTGCCAGCAGCCAGGACGCGGGAACTGGAAACACCATATATTTT.